The clone carrying this T cell receptor beta chain came up once. Its antigen is unknown. Corrective heart surgery yielded the resections from which the thymus tissue came. The donors were infants in Finland with congenital heart defects, otherwise immunologically healthy. Generated by immunoSEQ multiplex PCR, the TCRdb table keeps only in-frame clones and is missing some. Of tens of thousands of clones in the sample, 85% to 95% were seen once. This entry comes from a study of human thymus T cells. Whole-study findings and limits: In unrelated individuals, thymic repertoires overlapped highly, according to related research. Repertoires from thymus and blood appeared to show biased V and J gene usage.

Trimming stripped 3 bases from V and 7 bases from J, with 18 bases between. Germline values: CDR1 KGHSH, CDR2 LQKENI. The CDR3 loop spans 15 amino acids. This receptor was identified in a girl under three years old with a congenital heart defect but otherwise immunologically healthy. The chain recombines TRBV18 with TRBJ1-2; D gene uncertain. Source material: thymus tissue. CDR3 nucleotides: TGTGCCAGCTCACCCCGGGAGCAAATGATCGGTGGCTACACCTTC. Protein product: CASSPREQMIGGYTF.